This TCR beta chain was sequenced in a study of beta chain features in type 1 diabetes. Investigators reverse transcribed all isolated RNA, so they sequenced expressed TCRB transcripts. The method was immunoSEQ multiplex PCR; TCRdb's version includes in-frame clones alone and lacks a portion of them. Altogether approximately 150,000 clones are present, 13% being singletons, with the ten largest covering around 1.2%. Study conclusions and caveats: Among all four CD4+ subsets, Type 1 diabetes patients had TCRB CDR3s that were moderately but significantly shorter.

The germline CDR1 and CDR2 sequences are LGHNA and YNFKEQ. Trimming cost V 0 bases and J 4 bases; bases outside gene matches: 7. The CDR3 is made up of 17 amino acids. Regarding this clone: What it binds is not known.

This receptor was identified in a man aged 18 to 30 with type 1 diabetes. The sequencing sample was made of central memory CD4+ T cells from blood. The V call is TRBV4-2, the J call TRBJ2-1; 9 bases are a match to TRBD2. The DNA for the CDR3 is TGTGCCAGCAGCCAAGATCGCGGGGGGGCCGGTTACAATGAGCAGTTCTTC. This encodes CASSQDRGGAGYNEQFF.